The 31 T cell receptor beta chains below were found in one sample sequenced in a study of cytomegalovirus exposure and HLA in healthy donors. The method was immunoSEQ multiplex PCR; TCRdb's version includes in-frame clones alone and lacks a portion of them. The sample includes 140,000 or so clones, roughly 89% of them seen just once. The sequencing sample was made of PBMCs. All receptors come from a woman aged 18-29 years in good health and CMV-seropositive.

The rearrangement links TRBV25-1 to TRBJ2-5; the D is unclear. V lost 0 bases, J lost 3 bases, and 2 bases lay in between. This CDR3 comprises 12 residues. CDR1 MGHDK and CDR2 SYGVNS come from the germline V gene. CDR3 protein: CASSEYKETQYF. CDR3 DNA sequence: TGTGCCAGCAGTGAATATAAAGAGACCCAGTACTTC.

This chain links TRBV19 with TRBJ1-5, with 10 positions matching TRBD1. The CDR3 has 18 residues. The junction had 8 bases not matched to a gene; V was cut back by 3 bases and J by 0 bases. From germline, CDR1 is LNHDA and CDR2 SQIVND (reference sequence). In DNA form, the CDR3 reads TGTGCCAGTAGTATCGATGGGACAGGGGCATATAGCAATCAGCCCCAGCATTTT. Amino acids: CASSIDGTGAYSNQPQHF. The variable domain in full, with the rest retrieved from reference TRBV19 and TRBJ1-5, is DGGITQSPKYLFRKEGQNVTLSCEQNLNHDAMYWYRQDPGQGLRLIYYSQIVNDFQKGDIAEGYSVSREKKESFPLTVTSAQKNPTAFYLCASSIDGTGAYSNQPQHFGDGTRLSIL.

This chain joins TRBV19 and TRBJ1-2, with D possibly being TRBD1 (6 bases). This CDR3 is built from 14 residues. Germline V gene lookup returns CDR1 LNHDA and CDR2 SQIVND (reference sequence). Trimming removed 3 bases from V and 7 bases from J, with 15 bases in between. The CDR3 DNA reads as TGTGCCAGTAGTATCACGGGGGGCGCAGGTGGCTACACCTTC. It translates to CASSITGGAGGYTF.

A few counts support this clone. This chain links TRBV5-4 with TRBJ2-7, with TRBD1 matching over 9 bases. Germline V gives CDR1 SGHNT, CDR2 YYREEE (reference sequence). With 4 bases clipped from V and 7 bases from J, the junction kept 9 bases outside the gene matches. The CDR3 is made up of 14 amino acids. The CDR3 nucleotides are TGTGCCAGCAGCCACCGGGACAGGGAAGCAGAGCAGTACTTC. Translation gives CASSHRDREAEQYF.

The J gene is TRBJ2-2, the V gene TRBV9; 8 bases agree with TRBD1. The CDR3 covers 15 residues. CDR1 and CDR2 (germline): SGDLS, YYNGEE. The ends lost 2 bases at V and 7 bases at J; junction bases unmatched: 7. CDR3 amino acids: CASSVQTGGGGELFF. As DNA, the CDR3 is TGTGCCAGCAGCGTCCAAACAGGGGGTGGCGGGGAGCTGTTTTTT.

This chain uses TRBV28 with TRBJ1-5; the match to TRBD1 covers 7 bases. The V gene's germline CDR1 is MDHEN and CDR2 SYDVKM. V dropped 5 bases and J dropped 9; count of bases not matched to a gene: 4. The CDR3 runs to 12 residues. CDR3 in amino acids: CASSTGVPPQHF. The CDR3 DNA reads TGTGCCAGCAGTACAGGGGTACCGCCCCAGCATTTT.

The chain couples TRBV2 to TRBJ2-2; 8 bases are shared with TRBD1. The germline CDR1 and CDR2 sequences are SNHLY and FYNNEI. V was pared by 3 bases and J by 1 base, with 4 bases of the junction left unmatched. This CDR3 region has 16 residues. The CDR3 DNA sequence: TGTGCCAGCAGTGACCCCGGGACAGGGAACACCGGGGAGCTGTTTTTT. Translating it yields CASSDPGTGNTGELFF.

This chain joins TRBV7-2 and TRBJ2-1; possible D gene TRBD2, 6 bases. The CDR3 spans 15 residues. V was shortened by 1 base and J by 2 bases, with 9 bases between the two germline ends. CDR1 is SGHTA and CDR2 is FQGNSA in the germline V gene. The CDR3 protein is CASSLDGGAYNEQFF. The CDR3 DNA is TGTGCCAGCAGCTTAGACGGGGGAGCCTACAATGAGCAGTTCTTC.

This sequence joins TRBV9 and TRBJ1-6; 11 bases match TRBD1. With V trimmed by 0 bases and J by 10 bases, 6 bases remained unmatched. Germline lookup yields CDR1 SGDLS and CDR2 YYNGEE. This CDR3 is built from 16 residues. The CDR3: CASSVGDRGVRSPLHF. The CDR3 DNA sequence: TGTGCCAGCAGCGTAGGGGACAGGGGGGTGCGCTCACCCCTCCACTTT. Supplemented by reference TRBV9 and TRBJ1-6, the full variable domain reads DSGVTQTPKHLITATGQRVTLRCSPRSGDLSVYWYQQSLDQGLQFLIQYYNGEERAKGNILERFSAQQFPDLHSELNLSSLELGDSALYFCASSVGDRGVRSPLHFGNGTRLTVT.

To note about this clone: Sequence at one end of the junction differs from germline and may be a read error. The genes are TRBV6-1 and TRBJ2-7; D may be TRBD1 (6 bases). The CDR3 consists of 18 residues. Per germline, CDR1 MNHNS and CDR2 SASEGT. CDR3 protein: CASSEGIQWTAVSSEQYF. CDR3 sequence (DNA): TGTGCCAGCAGTGAAGGGATCCAGTGGACAGCGGTATCCTCCGAGCAGTACTTC.

The gene calls are TRBV13 and TRBJ2-3; TRBD1 matches 7 bases. Germline CDR1 and CDR2: PRHDT and FYEKMQ (reference sequence). CDR3 length equals 14 residues. V lost 3 bases to trimming and J lost 9 bases; unmatched junction nucleotides: 9. The CDR3 spells CASSFREGAQTQYF. CDR3 nucleotides: TGTGCCAGCAGCTTCAGAGAGGGGGCGCAAACGCAGTATTTT. Together with reference TRBV13 and TRBJ2-3, the CDR3 gives the full variable domain: AAGVIQSPRHLIKEKRETATLKCYPIPRHDTVYWYQQGPGQDPQFLISFYEKMQSDKGSIPDRFSAQQFSDYHSELNMSSLELGDSALYFCASSFREGAQTQYFGPGTRLTVL.

This chain uses TRBV6-1 with TRBJ1-2; D not certain. This CDR3 has 14 residues. CDR1 and CDR2 from the germline V gene are MNHNS and SASEGT. V gave up 0 bases and J gave up 14 bases, with 19 bases separating them. In DNA form, the CDR3 reads TGTGCCAGCAGTGAAGCTCCCGCCCAAGAGGTTAAGACCTTC. Residues: CASSEAPAQEVKTF.

The V call is TRBV7-9, the J call TRBJ2-1, with 8 bases identical to TRBD1. Germline CDR1 is SEHNR and CDR2 is FQNEAQ (reference sequence). J lost 2 bases, V lost 2 bases, and 5 bases had no gene match. The CDR3 is made up of 16 amino acids. In DNA, the CDR3 is TGTGCCAGCAGCTTACGGACAGGGAGGCCCTACAATGAGCAGTTCTTC. It is translated as CASSLRTGRPYNEQFF.

The V and J genes are TRBV11-3 and TRBJ2-2, with D possibly TRBD1 on 6 matching bases. Germline V gene sequence: CDR1 SGHNT, CDR2 YENEEA. Trimming cost V 4 bases and J 2 bases, with 14 bases left between them. The CDR3 spans 16 residues. The CDR3 DNA sequence: TGTGCCAGCAGCTCAGGAGCCAGGGGAAACACCGGGGAGCTGTTTTTT. Protein: CASSSGARGNTGELFF.

The chain is built from TRBV18 and TRBJ1-1; unclear D gene. This CDR3 has 13 residues. Germline V gives CDR1 KGHSH, CDR2 LQKENI. Trimming stripped 3 bases from V and 4 bases from J, with 9 bases between. The CDR3, as DNA: TGTGCCAGCTCACCGGGAGGCCGCACTGAAGCTTTCTTT. Protein product: CASSPGGRTEAFF.

The chain couples TRBV2 to TRBJ2-2; D unresolved. The CDR3 sequence is 15 residues long. The V and J ends lost 3 bases and 1 base respectively, with 9 bases between them. Germline V gene lookup returns CDR1 SNHLY and CDR2 FYNNEI. CDR3 sequence reads: CASSDLDKNTGELFF. Here the CDR3 DNA reads TGTGCCAGCAGTGACCTTGACAAGAACACCGGGGAGCTGTTTTTT.

This chain uses TRBV19 with TRBJ2-7, with TRBD1 as a possible D gene (5 bases). The V gene lost 10 bases and the J gene lost 3 bases, with 10 bases spanning the gap. Germline loops: CDR1 LNHDA, CDR2 SQIVND (reference sequence). The CDR3 covers 11 residues. CDR3 residues: CATSDSYEQYF. The CDR3 coding sequence is TGTGCCACTTCAGACAGCTACGAGCAGTACTTC.

V and J are TRBV7-9 and TRBJ2-2; a weak D match, TRBD1 (6 bases). V gave up 5 bases and J gave up 6 bases, with 22 bases separating them. The CDR3 extends over 17 amino acids. Germline lookup yields CDR1 SEHNR and CDR2 FQNEAQ (reference sequence). For the CDR3, the DNA is TGTGCCAGCAGCAGATGGGGGCGAAACAGCGAGGCCGGGGAGCTGTTTTTT. It specifies CASSRWGRNSEAGELFF.

This rearrangement joins TRBV15 to TRBJ2-1; possibly TRBD2 for D (5 bases). The CDR3 runs to 17 residues. Trimming removed 0 bases from V and 0 bases from J, with 12 bases in between. Germline V CDR1 and CDR2: LNHNV, YYDKDF (reference sequence). The CDR3 protein is CATSRDTSGSSYNEQFF. CDR3 DNA: TGTGCCACCAGCAGAGATACAAGCGGAAGCTCCTACAATGAGCAGTTCTTC.

The J gene is TRBJ1-4, the V gene TRBV5-6; the D gene is possibly TRBD1 (5 bases). Per germline, CDR1 SGHDT and CDR2 YYEEEE. There are 15 residues in the CDR3. The V end was cut by 0 bases, the J end by 7 bases, with 13 bases between. The CDR3 sequence is CASSLGLGLGEKLFF. The CDR3 coding sequence is TGTGCCAGCAGCTTGGGGCTGGGGCTCGGTGAAAAACTGTTTTTT.

V is TRBV7-9 and J is TRBJ2-7; perhaps TRBD1 as D (7 bases). The V and J ends lost 4 bases and 7 bases respectively, with 20 bases between them. The CDR3 consists of 15 residues. Germline V CDR1 and CDR2: SEHNR, FQNEAQ (reference sequence). The CDR3 loop is CASSSTPGGTWEQYF. CDR3 sequence (DNA): TGTGCCAGCAGCTCGACCCCAGGGGGGACGTGGGAGCAGTACTTC. Full variable domain (outside the CDR3, taken from reference TRBV7-9 and TRBJ2-7): DTGVSQNPRHKITKRGQNVTFRCDPISEHNRLYWYRQTLGQGPEFLTYFQNEAQLEKSRLLSDRFSAERPKGSFSTLEIQRTEQGDSAMYLCASSSTPGGTWEQYFGPGTRLTVT.

The chain carries TRBV7-6 and TRBJ2-3, with 12 bases fitting TRBD2. The CDR3 sequence is 16 residues long. The trim removed 5 bases at V and 3 bases at J, leaving 6 bases unmatched. The V gene's germline CDR1 is SGHVS and CDR2 FNYEAQ. CDR3 loop: CASSPSGGVGTDTQYF. The CDR3 DNA reads TGTGCCAGCAGCCCTAGCGGGGGGGTGGGGACAGATACGCAGTATTTT.

The chain is built from TRBV9 and TRBJ2-3, with TRBD1 matching 7 bases. CDR1 SGDLS and CDR2 YYNGEE come from the germline V gene. There are 16 residues in the CDR3. Unmatched junction bases numbered 9, after V lost 0 bases and J lost 5 bases. CDR3 nucleotides: TGTGCCAGCAGCGTAGCGACGACAGGGTTGAAAGATACGCAGTATTTT. Amino acids: CASSVATTGLKDTQYF.

The rearrangement links TRBV6-4 to TRBJ1-1; 11 bases fit TRBD1. The CDR3 consists of 13 residues. The germline V gene encodes CDR1 MRHNA and CDR2 SNTAGT. V lost 6 bases to trimming and J lost 5 bases; unmatched junction nucleotides: 2. CDR3 loop: CASRGQGGTEAFF. Here the CDR3 DNA reads TGTGCCAGCAGGGGACAGGGGGGGACTGAAGCTTTCTTT.

The chain carries TRBV10-3 and TRBJ2-7; possible D gene TRBD1, 6 bases. Germline lookup yields CDR1 ENHRY and CDR2 SYGVKD. The CDR3 runs 16 residues. V gave up 11 bases and J gave up 6 bases, with 29 bases separating them. Written as DNA, the CDR3 is TGTGCCGCCAGAGGGGGACCGACCGTGCCCAACTCCGAGCAGTACTTC. Its protein product is CAARGGPTVPNSEQYF.

The chain carries TRBV5-6 and TRBJ1-2; D might be TRBD1 (6 bases). This CDR3 is built from 14 residues. V lost 4 bases and J lost 4, with 14 bases in between. CDR1 is SGHDT, CDR2 YYEEEE, per germline. CDR3 nucleotides: TGTGCCAGCAGCGGAGGACAGCATTCCTATGGCTACACCTTC. Its translation is CASSGGQHSYGYTF.

The chain has TRBV7-8 and TRBJ1-2; D is uncertain. This CDR3 comprises 14 residues. V was clipped by 1 base and J by 4 bases, with 10 bases between them. The germline V gene encodes CDR1 SGHVS and CDR2 FQNEAQ. The CDR3 region is CASSLGPEGYGYTF. CDR3 bases: TGTGCCAGCAGCTTAGGGCCAGAGGGCTATGGCTACACCTTC.

This rearrangement joins TRBV6-1 to TRBJ1-5; no firm D call. This CDR3 contains 15 residues. Trimming removed 8 bases from V and 0 bases from J, with 14 bases in between. Germline V lookup: CDR1 MNHNS, CDR2 SASEGT. CDR3 in amino acids: CASGDRGHSNQPQHF. The CDR3 nucleotides read TGTGCCAGCGGAGATCGAGGTCATAGCAATCAGCCCCAGCATTTT.

The chain combines TRBV9 with TRBJ1-1; possibly TRBD1 for D (6 bases). This CDR3 has 14 residues. Germline V CDR1 and CDR2: SGDLS, YYNGEE. V was trimmed by 4 bases and J by 0 bases, leaving 10 bases between them. The CDR3 region is CASSQGQMNTEAFF. The CDR3 DNA reads as TGTGCCAGCAGCCAAGGACAGATGAACACTGAAGCTTTCTTT.

This sequence joins TRBV4-3 and TRBJ2-3, with TRBD2 as a possible D gene (5 bases). V shed 4 bases and J shed 2 bases, with 13 bases lying between them. Germline assignment: CDR1 LGHNA and CDR2 YSLEER. This CDR3 is built from 15 residues. The CDR3 spells CASSPTNDPTDTQYF. The CDR3 DNA reads TGCGCCAGCAGCCCGACTAACGATCCCACAGATACGCAGTATTTT.

The V call is TRBV28, the J call TRBJ1-5; D might be TRBD1 (6 bases). Germline V gives CDR1 MDHEN, CDR2 SYDVKM. This CDR3 spans 16 amino acids. Trimming cost V 4 bases and J 0 bases, with 13 bases left between them. The CDR3, as DNA: TGTGCCAGCAGTTACAGGGACTATTATAGCAATCAGCCCCAGCATTTT. Amino acid sequence: CASSYRDYYSNQPQHF.